This T cell receptor beta chain comes out of a study of long-term antiretroviral therapy in people with HIV. The V gene's germline CDR1 is ENHRY and CDR2 SYGVKD. There are 15 residues in the CDR3. Trimming at V came to 6 bases and at J to 1 base, leaving 8 bases not matched to a gene. Sequencing used immunoSEQ v3.0 at survey level. Sequencing set out to capture about 40,000-50,000 T-cell genomes per sample. The repertoire was sequenced with immunoSEQ multiplex PCR; TCRdb's copy has only in-frame clones and lacks some. This sample has tens of thousands of clones, with 80% to 90% found just once. The sequence came from a woman aged 25 to 39 with HIV. The input for sequencing was unsorted PBMCs, taken 1.8 years before starting antiretroviral therapy. The rearrangement joins TRBV10-3 to TRBJ1-1, with 7 bases matching TRBD1. Written as DNA, the CDR3 is TGTGCCATCAGCCCGACAGGGAACGAGAACACTGAAGCTTTCTTT. Translating gives CAISPTGNENTEAFF.